The next 23 T cell receptor beta chains were all read from a single sample in a study of patients and donors after allogeneic stem cell transplantation. TCRdb re-derived calls from the RT-PCR reads in MiXCR, one entry per CDR3 protein. Here the sample spans approximately 210,000 distinct CDR3 sequences, roughly two fifths being singletons. Source material: blood, either unsorted or a sorted T cell fraction (not recorded which). These receptors originate from a human donor who was either an allogeneic HSCT recipient or a stem cell or donor lymphocyte infusion donor (not recorded which). It is not recorded whose cells these are; they may come from a transplant donor.

This clonotype occurred many times. This sequence joins TRBV5-1 and TRBJ2-7, with TRBD1 matching over 7 bases. The CDR3 loop spans 16 amino acids. The J segment lost 4 bases and the V segment lost 2 bases, leaving 12 bases of the junction unmatched. The germline V gene encodes CDR1 SGHRS and CDR2 YFSETQ. The CDR3 region is CASSLQGLFQGYEQYF. In DNA form, the CDR3 reads TGCGCCAGCAGCTTACAGGGGCTCTTTCAAGGGTACGAGCAGTACTTC.

The chain uses TRBV27 and TRBJ1-5, with D hard to call. Germline values: CDR1 MNHEY, CDR2 SMNVEV (reference sequence). The V and J ends lost 5 bases and 0 bases respectively, with 8 bases between them. This CDR3 comprises 14 residues. CDR3 in amino acids: CASSPLISNQPQHF. The CDR3 DNA follows: TGTGCCAGCAGTCCACTCATTAGCAATCAGCCCCAGCATTTT.

Only a few counts were recorded for this clonotype. The rearrangement joins TRBV12-3 or TRBV12-4 to TRBJ1-5; D perhaps matches TRBD1 (6 bases). The CDR3 has 15 residues. V was shortened by 2 bases and J by 5 bases, with 13 bases between the two germline ends. The CDR3 nucleotides are TGTGCCAGCAGTTTACATAACAGGGAAGATCAGCCCCAGCATTTT. Translated: CASSLHNREDQPQHF.

The V and J genes are TRBV29-1 and TRBJ1-2, with D perhaps TRBD1 (5 bases). Trimming pared 5 bases from V and 8 bases from J, leaving 24 bases between. The germline CDR1 and CDR2 sequences are SQVTM and ANQGSEA. The CDR3 sequence is 15 residues long. The CDR3 region has the DNA TGCAGCGTTTTAAGGAAGCAGGGCCCCTCTGGAGGCTACACCTTC. Encoded protein: CSVLRKQGPSGGYTF.

This rearrangement joins TRBV11-2 to TRBJ2-5; D tentatively fits TRBD1 or TRBD2 (6 bases each). The CDR3 extends over 16 amino acids. The germline V gene has CDR1 SGHAT and CDR2 FQNNGV. V lost 4 bases, J lost 1 base, and 16 bases lay in between. Here the CDR3 DNA reads TGTGCCAGCAGCTCCTCCCTGGGGGGCCCCCAAGAGACCCAGTACTTC. Residues: CASSSSLGGPQETQYF.

The chain is built from TRBV5-1 and TRBJ1-1; D may be TRBD1 (5 bases). This CDR3 is built from 15 residues. CDR1 and CDR2 (germline): SGHRS, YFSETQ. Trimming shortened V by 1 base and J by 3 bases, and 13 bases separated the two germline ends. The CDR3, as DNA: TGCGCCAGCAGCTTGCGGTCAGGGTCGGACACTGAAGCTTTCTTT. It encodes CASSLRSGSDTEAFF.

The chain uses TRBV29-1 and TRBJ2-7; D is possibly TRBD2 (5 bases). This CDR3 contains 12 residues. Trimming took 3 bases from V and 3 from J, leaving 9 bases between them. CDR1 SQVTM and CDR2 ANQGSEA come from the germline V gene. CDR3: CSVDDGVYEQYF. The CDR3 DNA reads as TGCAGCGTTGACGACGGGGTCTACGAGCAGTACTTC.

The V gene is TRBV20-1, the J gene TRBJ2-1; D unresolved. The CDR3 is 14 residues long. V lost 2 bases and J 0 bases, leaving 8 bases between the germline ends. In germline, CDR1 is DFQATT, CDR2 SNEGSKA (reference sequence). CDR3 residues: CSARWPYSYNEQFF. The CDR3 nucleotides read TGCAGTGCTAGATGGCCGTACTCCTACAATGAGCAGTTCTTC.

This clonotype showed up just a few times. The chain joins TRBV12-3 or TRBV12-4 to TRBJ1-2; 7 nucleotides agree with TRBD1. The CDR3 is 15 amino acids. With 4 bases clipped from V and 4 bases from J, the junction kept 9 bases outside the gene matches. The CDR3 reads CASSSEQGTSYGYTF. For the CDR3, the DNA is TGTGCCAGCAGTTCGGAACAGGGGACCTCCTATGGCTACACCTTC.

The chain couples TRBV5-6 to TRBJ2-7; 9 bases line up with TRBD1. CDR3 length: 14 amino acids. Germline CDR1 and CDR2: SGHDT and YYEEEE. The junction had 4 bases not matched to a gene; V was cut back by 1 base and J by 5 bases. CDR3 in DNA: TGTGCCAGCAGCTTGACGGGACAGGGCCACGAGCAGTACTTC. Translated, it gives CASSLTGQGHEQYF.

J is TRBJ1-1 and V is TRBV25-1; D not resolved. Germline V gene data show CDR1 as MGHDK and CDR2 as SYGVNS. The CDR3 contains 12 residues. V was cut by 2 bases and J by 10 bases, with 11 bases left in between. The CDR3 DNA reads as TGTGCCAGCAGTGAAATATTAGGGAGAGCTTTCTTT. Translated, it gives CASSEILGRAFF.

A note on this clonotype: The junction does not match germline at one end; this may be a read error. V gene TRBV5-1 combines with J gene TRBJ1-1, with 9 positions matching TRBD1. This CDR3 spans 14 amino acids. The germline V gene encodes CDR1 SGHRS and CDR2 YFSETQ. For the CDR3, the DNA is TGCGCCAGCAGCGGTGGACAGGGGAACGCTGAAGCTTTCTTT. Its protein product is CASSGGQGNAEAFF.

The chain links TRBV7-2 to TRBJ2-1; tentatively, D is TRBD1 (5 bases). CDR3 length: 14 residues. CDR1 is SGHTA, CDR2 FQGNSA, per germline. Deletions cut 3 bases from V and 9 bases from J, with 15 bases between. CDR3 residues: CASSLGLLLGEQFF. The CDR3 bases are TGTGCCAGCAGCTTGGGGCTTCTTCTCGGTGAGCAGTTCTTC.

This clonotype came up a few times. The V gene is TRBV12-3 or TRBV12-4, the J gene TRBJ1-1; D call uncertain. This CDR3 has 13 residues. The V and J ends lost 1 base and 7 bases respectively, with 10 bases between them. CDR3 loop: CASSLGLEFEAFF. The CDR3, as DNA: TGTGCCAGCAGTTTAGGTTTGGAGTTTGAAGCTTTCTTT.

J is TRBJ1-3 and V is TRBV10-3; D unclear. The CDR3 has 16 amino acids. CDR1 ENHRY and CDR2 SYGVKD come from the germline V gene. Trimming stripped 3 bases from V and 2 bases from J, with 14 bases between. The CDR3 DNA reads as TGTGCCATCAGTGAACCCCAGGTAGAGCCTGGAAACACCATATATTTT. Encoded protein: CAISEPQVEPGNTIYF.

CDR3 protein: CASASSGSSGETQYF. The CDR3 bases are TGTGCCAGCGCAAGTTCGGGAAGCTCGGGAGAGACCCAGTACTTC. V and J are TRBV9 and TRBJ2-5; possible D gene TRBD2, 5 bases. The CDR3 sequence is 15 residues long. CDR1 is SGDLS and CDR2 is YYNGEE in the germline V gene. Trimming pared 7 bases from V and 4 bases from J, leaving 20 bases between. Full variable domain (rest looked up from reference TRBV9 and TRBJ2-5): DSGVTQTPKHLITATGQRVTLRCSPRSGDLSVYWYQQSLDQGLQFLIQYYNGEERAKGNILERFSAQQFPDLHSELNLSSLELGDSALYFCASASSGSSGETQYFGPGTRLLVL.

This clonotype was observed a few times. The V gene is TRBV7-9, the J gene TRBJ1-4; TRBD1 matches at 7 bases. This CDR3 has 12 amino acids. V was clipped by 3 bases and J by 8 bases; unmatched bases: 0. Germline V gene lookup returns CDR1 SEHNR and CDR2 FQNEAQ (reference sequence). The CDR3 sequence is CASSLTGEKLFF. CDR3 sequence (DNA): TGTGCCAGCAGCTTGACAGGGGAAAAACTGTTTTTT.

V gene TRBV12-5 combines with J gene TRBJ1-3, with D possibly TRBD1 on 5 matching bases. V lost 5 bases, J lost 4 bases, and 9 bases lay in between. There are 13 residues in the CDR3. CDR1 and CDR2 (germline): LGHNT, FRNRAP. CDR3 sequence reads: CASGPYRGNTIYF. The CDR3 coding sequence is TGTGCTAGTGGTCCCTACAGGGGAAACACCATATATTTT.

The chain joins TRBV29-1 to TRBJ2-1; 7 bases align to TRBD1. Germline assignment: CDR1 SQVTM and CDR2 ANQGSEA. The CDR3 totals 13 residues. With V trimmed by 7 bases and J by 2 bases, 5 bases remained unmatched. CDR3 region: CSATGQAYNEQFF. The CDR3 DNA is TGCAGCGCTACTGGACAGGCCTACAATGAGCAGTTCTTC.

The chain carries TRBV7-2 and TRBJ2-1; 8 bases map to TRBD2. The V and J ends lost 4 bases and 4 bases, in that order; junction bases with no gene match: 6. CDR1 is SGHTA, CDR2 FQGNSA, per germline. The CDR3 is 15 residues long. This CDR3 is CASSSPSGPYNEQFF. Here the CDR3 DNA reads TGTGCCAGCAGCTCCCCTAGCGGGCCGTACAATGAGCAGTTCTTC.

This chain connects TRBV7-8 to TRBJ1-5; D is possibly TRBD1 (6 bases). The CDR3 sequence is 18 residues long. Germline V gene lookup returns CDR1 SGHVS and CDR2 FQNEAQ. Trimming took 3 bases from V and 1 from J, leaving 19 bases between them. This CDR3 reads CASSLEGGVSFSNQPQHF. CDR3 DNA: TGTGCCAGCAGCTTGGAGGGGGGAGTTAGTTTCAGCAATCAGCCCCAGCATTTT.

This clonotype was counted a few times. This sequence joins TRBV20-1 and TRBJ2-1, with a weak D call TRBD2 (5 bases). Per germline, CDR1 DFQATT and CDR2 SNEGSKA (reference sequence). V gave up 1 base and J gave up 2 bases, with 12 bases separating them. CDR3 length: 15 residues. Here the CDR3 reads CSARVVGVTYNEQFF. The CDR3 bases are TGCAGTGCTAGAGTGGTGGGAGTCACCTACAATGAGCAGTTCTTC.

This clonotype was seen a few times. This sequence joins TRBV4-3 and TRBJ1-1; the D gene is possibly TRBD1 (6 bases). Germline assignment: CDR1 LGHNA and CDR2 YSLEER. The V end was cut by 2 bases, the J end by 5 bases, with 21 bases between. This CDR3 comprises 17 residues. CDR3 sequence: CASSQPPLTGAETEAFF. The CDR3, as DNA: TGCGCCAGCAGCCAACCTCCCCTTACGGGGGCAGAAACTGAAGCTTTCTTT.